The 32 T cell receptor beta chains listed next were all sequenced from one sample in a study of graft-versus-host responses after intestinal transplantation. Here immunoSEQ multiplex PCR was the method, and the copy in TCRdb shows in-frame clones only, minus some. The sample holds about 27,000 clones; 90% to 95% are singletons and the top ten take about 0.5%. The material was PBMCs, obtained 18 days after transplant. Source of these receptors: a human patient who received an intestinal transplant, so some T cells may come from the graft donor.

This sequence joins TRBV10-3 and TRBJ2-1; 8 nucleotides match TRBD1. CDR3 size: 17 residues. V gave up 6 bases and J gave up 0 bases; unmatched junction bases: 10. Germline CDR1 reads ENHRY; CDR2 reads SYGVKD. The CDR3 loop reads CAISRDRMISSYNEQFF. As DNA, the CDR3 is TGTGCCATCAGCCGGGACAGGATGATCAGCTCCTACAATGAGCAGTTCTTC.

The chain employs TRBV7-9 and TRBJ2-7; D is perhaps TRBD1 or TRBD2 (6 bases each). The CDR3 spans 14 residues. V was trimmed by 6 bases and J by 5 bases, leaving 17 bases between them. Per the germline V gene, CDR1 is SEHNR and CDR2 is FQNEAQ (reference sequence). The CDR3 spells CASSRNREVHEQYF. In DNA, the CDR3 is TGTGCCAGCAGTCGTAACAGGGAGGTGCACGAGCAGTACTTC.

The V gene is TRBV6-5, the J gene TRBJ2-3; 9 bases align to TRBD2. The CDR3 extends over 16 amino acids. Trimming cost V 2 bases and J 4 bases; bases outside gene matches: 7. Germline CDR1 MNHEY, CDR2 SVGAGI. CDR3 amino acids: CASSYAPSGGSDTQYF. The CDR3 nucleotides are TGTGCCAGCAGTTACGCACCCAGCGGGGGGTCAGATACGCAGTATTTT.

The chain carries TRBV7-8 and TRBJ1-4, with D unresolved. CDR1 and CDR2 from the germline V gene are SGHVS and FQNEAQ. The CDR3 consists of 14 residues. V shed 0 bases and J shed 6 bases, with 8 bases lying between them. CDR3 sequence reads: CASSLASGDEKLFF. The CDR3 coding sequence is TGTGCCAGCAGCTTAGCCTCGGGAGATGAAAAACTGTTTTTT.

The chain has TRBV18 and TRBJ2-5, with TRBD2 matching 7 bases. This CDR3 region has 18 residues. J gave up 2 bases and V 3 bases, and 15 bases lay outside the gene matches. CDR1 is KGHSH, CDR2 LQKENI, per germline. The CDR3: CASSPFSDPGLTQETQYF. DNA for the CDR3: TGTGCCAGCTCACCTTTTTCCGATCCGGGACTAACACAAGAGACCCAGTACTTC.

The DNA of the CDR3 is TGCGCCAGCAGCTTGGCCGGGAACGGGGAGCTGTTTTTT. Amino acids: CASSLAGNGELFF. V is TRBV5-1 and J is TRBJ2-2; D perhaps matches TRBD2 (5 bases). V shed 0 bases and J shed 7 bases, with 7 bases lying between them. Germline V CDR1 and CDR2: SGHRS, YFSETQ. CDR3 size: 13 residues.

The chain has TRBV7-9 and TRBJ2-1; D perhaps matches TRBD1 (6 bases). The V gene lost 0 bases and the J gene lost 3 bases, with 6 bases spanning the gap. This CDR3 is built from 14 residues. CDR1 is SEHNR, CDR2 FQNEAQ, per germline (reference sequence). The CDR3 loop is CASSLADSYNEQFF. CDR3 bases: TGTGCCAGCAGCTTAGCGGACAGCTACAATGAGCAGTTCTTC.

This chain links TRBV4-1 with TRBJ1-5; the match to TRBD1 covers 7 bases. Germline V gene sequence: CDR1 MGHRA, CDR2 YSYEKL. With V trimmed by 2 bases and J by 1 base, 5 bases remained unmatched. The CDR3 totals 16 residues. The DNA for the CDR3 is TGCGCCAGCAGCCAATTTCAGGGGGAAAGCAATCAGCCCCAGCATTTT. Translated: CASSQFQGESNQPQHF.

The rearrangement joins TRBV19 to TRBJ2-1, with 7 bases matching TRBD1. Germline V CDR1 and CDR2: LNHDA, SQIVND (reference sequence). Losses at the gene ends were 7 bases for V and 2 bases for J; bases not matched to a gene: 11. The CDR3 covers 16 residues. CDR3 sequence (DNA): TGTGCCAGTACTCTCAAGGGGGCGTCCACCTACAATGAGCAGTTCTTC. This codes for CASTLKGASTYNEQFF.

The chain employs TRBV4-1 and TRBJ2-1, with 9 bases lining up with TRBD2. CDR3 length: 17 residues. Per the germline V gene, CDR1 is MGHRA and CDR2 is YSYEKL. The ends lost 0 bases at V and 2 bases at J; junction bases unmatched: 5. The CDR3 bases are TGCGCCAGCAGCCAAGATCTGGCGGGGGGGACCTACAATGAGCAGTTCTTC. Amino acid sequence: CASSQDLAGGTYNEQFF.

The chain is built from TRBV6-1 and TRBJ2-3; 10 nucleotides match TRBD2. This CDR3 has 15 residues. Germline V gene sequence: CDR1 MNHNS, CDR2 SASEGT. The V and J ends lost 6 bases and 5 bases, in that order; junction bases with no gene match: 8. This CDR3 is CASREIAGGVDTQYF. In DNA form, the CDR3 reads TGTGCCAGCAGGGAAATAGCGGGGGGAGTAGATACGCAGTATTTT.

This clone occurred once. The rearrangement joins TRBV14 to TRBJ1-1; 8 nucleotides align to TRBD1. The CDR3 sequence is 15 residues long. The J segment lost 5 bases and the V segment lost 0 bases, leaving 5 bases of the junction unmatched. Germline V CDR1 and CDR2: SGHDN, FVKESK. CDR3 in amino acids: CASSQEDRDVTEAFF. The CDR3 nucleotides are TGTGCCAGCAGCCAAGAGGACAGGGATGTTACTGAAGCTTTCTTT. Using reference TRBV14 and TRBJ1-1 for the parts outside the CDR3, the full variable domain is EAGVTQFPSHSVIEKGQTVTLRCDPISGHDNLYWYRRVMGKEIKFLLHFVKESKQDESGMPNNRFLAERTGGTYSTLKVQPAELEDSGVYFCASSQEDRDVTEAFFGQGTRLTVV.

The V gene is TRBV7-3, the J gene TRBJ1-3, with a weak D call TRBD1 (6 bases). CDR3 length: 14 amino acids. Germline CDR1 and CDR2: SGHTA and FQGTGA. The V and J ends lost 5 bases and 1 base respectively, with 9 bases between them. CDR3 sequence reads: CASSPGTSGNTIYF. The CDR3 DNA reads TGTGCCAGCAGCCCCGGGACATCTGGAAACACCATATATTTT.

The CDR3: CASSTGLWYNEQFF. In nucleotides, the CDR3 is TGTGCCAGTAGTACGGGGCTCTGGTACAATGAGCAGTTCTTC. The gene calls are TRBV19 and TRBJ2-1; the D call may be TRBD1 or TRBD2 (5 bases each). Germline V gene lookup returns CDR1 LNHDA and CDR2 SQIVND (reference sequence). The CDR3 runs to 14 residues. Trimming pared 4 bases from V and 4 bases from J, leaving 11 bases between.

V gene TRBV4-1 combines with J gene TRBJ1-2; 8 nucleotides align to TRBD1. The ends lost 1 base at V and 0 bases at J; junction bases unmatched: 10. CDR1 MGHRA and CDR2 YSYEKL come from the germline V gene. This CDR3 is built from 18 residues. CDR3 DNA sequence: TGCGCCAGCAGCCAAGGGGTCGGGACAGGCGGTACTAACTATGGCTACACCTTC. Protein: CASSQGVGTGGTNYGYTF.

V is TRBV11-2 and J is TRBJ1-3; a weak D match, TRBD1 (5 bases). The germline CDR1 and CDR2 sequences are SGHAT and FQNNGV. V was shortened by 4 bases and J by 6 bases, with 16 bases between the two germline ends. The CDR3 is made up of 15 amino acids. CDR3 region: CASSSPRGMANTIYF. CDR3 bases: TGTGCCAGCAGCTCCCCGCGGGGCATGGCAAACACCATATATTTT.

This chain uses TRBV5-1 with TRBJ2-3, with 11 bases that match TRBD2. The CDR3 totals 15 residues. The germline gives CDR1 SGHRS, CDR2 YFSETQ. V trimming: 4 bases; J trimming: 6 bases; junction bases outside the gene matches: 7. CDR3 DNA: TGCGCCAGCAGCCCGACTAGCGGGACTGCCGATACGCAGTATTTT. Translation: CASSPTSGTADTQYF.

The rearrangement uses TRBV14 and TRBJ2-7; 12 bases align to TRBD2. The CDR3 length is 16 residues. Germline V gives CDR1 SGHDN, CDR2 FVKESK. V shed 4 bases, J shed 4 bases, and the junction held 8 bases outside the gene matches. This CDR3 reads CASSPSGGAGVYEQYF. Here the CDR3 DNA reads TGTGCCAGCAGCCCTAGCGGGGGGGCCGGCGTTTACGAGCAGTACTTC.

This clone was detected a few times. The chain employs TRBV10-1 and TRBJ2-1, with no clear D. Deletions cut 3 bases from V and 4 bases from J, with 10 bases between. Germline V gene lookup returns CDR1 WNHNN and CDR2 SYGVQD (reference sequence). The CDR3 covers 14 residues. The CDR3 nucleotides read TGCGCCAGCAGTGATAGAGCTGAGTACAATGAGCAGTTCTTC. Amino acid sequence: CASSDRAEYNEQFF.

The chain uses TRBV13 and TRBJ2-1, with D tentatively TRBD1 or TRBD2 (6 bases each). The CDR3 totals 16 residues. The germline V gene has CDR1 PRHDT and CDR2 FYEKMQ (reference sequence). Trimming removed 10 bases at V and 4 bases at J, with 23 bases between. CDR3 loop: CATSWGASASYNEQFF. CDR3 DNA: TGTGCCACCTCCTGGGGGGCGTCCGCTTCATACAATGAGCAGTTCTTC.

The V and J genes are TRBV15 and TRBJ2-2; perhaps D is TRBD1 or TRBD2 (5 bases each). This CDR3 spans 16 amino acids. V gave up 5 bases and J gave up 2 bases, with 15 bases separating them. Per germline, CDR1 LNHNV and CDR2 YYDKDF (reference sequence). The chain's CDR3 is CATSLPGRFNTGELFF. The CDR3 nucleotides are TGTGCCACCAGCCTCCCGGGACGCTTTAACACCGGGGAGCTGTTTTTT.

V usage is TRBV7-6 and J usage is TRBJ2-2; D uncertain. Germline-derived CDR1 and CDR2 are SGHVS and FNYEAQ. The CDR3 is 12 amino acids. V was clipped by 8 bases and J by 6 bases, with 10 bases between them. The DNA of the CDR3 is TGTGCCAGCTCGGTGGTGGCCGGGGAGCTGTTTTTT. Amino acids: CASSVVAGELFF. Using reference TRBV7-6 and TRBJ2-2 for the parts outside the CDR3, the full variable domain is GAGVSQSPRYKVTKRGQDVALRCDPISGHVSLYWYRQALGQGPEFLTYFNYEAQQDKSGLPNDRFSAERPEGSISTLTIQRTEQRDSAMYRCASSVVAGELFFGEGSRLTVL.

The chain uses TRBV7-9 and TRBJ1-5; 9 bases line up with TRBD1. J was trimmed by 7 bases and V by 5 bases; bases with no gene match: 6. The CDR3 consists of 14 residues. The germline V gene has CDR1 SEHNR and CDR2 FQNEAQ (reference sequence). CDR3 loop: CASSAGTGSQPQHF. The CDR3 DNA reads as TGTGCCAGCAGCGCCGGGACAGGGTCACAGCCCCAGCATTTT.

This chain uses TRBV27 with TRBJ1-1; D remains ambiguous. Deletions cut 3 bases from V and 6 bases from J, with 20 bases between. CDR3 size: 16 residues. Germline CDR1 MNHEY, CDR2 SMNVEV (reference sequence). The CDR3 DNA sequence: TGTGCCAGCAGTTTGGTGCCCCCGGGTGCCTCCCCTGAAGCTTTCTTT. Amino acids: CASSLVPPGASPEAFF.

In this sample, this clone turned up a few times. The J gene is TRBJ2-7, the V gene TRBV7-9; D possibly corresponds to TRBD2 (6 bases). The CDR3 covers 14 residues. Trimming removed 5 bases from V and 7 bases from J, with 18 bases in between. Germline CDR1 is SEHNR and CDR2 is FQNEAQ (reference sequence). CDR3 DNA: TGTGCCAGCAGCCCCACGCTGGCGGGGAATGAGCAGTACTTC. Translation: CASSPTLAGNEQYF. Filled out from reference TRBV7-9 and TRBJ2-7, the complete variable domain reads DTGVSQNPRHKITKRGQNVTFRCDPISEHNRLYWYRQTLGQGPEFLTYFQNEAQLEKSRLLSDRFSAERPKGSFSTLEIQRTEQGDSAMYLCASSPTLAGNEQYFGPGTRLTVT.

The V call is TRBV7-8, the J call TRBJ1-5; 9 nucleotides align to TRBD1. CDR3 size: 16 residues. V was pared by 1 base and J by 6 bases, with 7 bases of the junction left unmatched. The germline CDR1 and CDR2 sequences are SGHVS and FQNEAQ. This CDR3 is CASSLGGQGFGQPQHF. The CDR3 DNA follows: TGTGCCAGCAGCTTAGGTGGACAGGGGTTCGGTCAGCCCCAGCATTTT. The whole variable domain, filled in from reference TRBV7-8 and TRBJ1-5, reads GAGVSQSPRYKVAKRGQDVALRCDPISGHVSLFWYQQALGQGPEFLTYFQNEAQLDKSGLPSDRFFAERPEGSVSTLKIQRTQQEDSAVYLCASSLGGQGFGQPQHFGDGTRLSIL.

CDR3 protein: CASSLVVAQTDTQYF. In DNA form, the CDR3 reads TGTGCCAGCAGCTTGGTGGTAGCTCAAACAGATACGCAGTATTTT. The chain carries TRBV5-6 and TRBJ2-3; no clear D gene. The CDR3 is 15 residues long. Germline V gene data show CDR1 as SGHDT and CDR2 as YYEEEE. Trimming took 0 bases from V and 3 from J, leaving 11 bases between them.

This chain uses TRBV10-3 with TRBJ2-7; 9 positions match TRBD1. The CDR3 length is 15 residues. Germline lookup yields CDR1 ENHRY and CDR2 SYGVKD. The trim removed 9 bases at V and 4 bases at J, leaving 13 bases unmatched. The chain's CDR3 is CAITDPGQGFYEQYF. CDR3 bases: TGTGCCATAACAGACCCGGGACAGGGCTTTTACGAGCAGTACTTC.

This clone was picked up one time. This chain connects TRBV19 to TRBJ2-7; the D gene is possibly TRBD1 (6 bases). V lost 5 bases and J 0 bases, leaving 14 bases between the germline ends. This CDR3 is 15 amino acids long. Germline CDR1 LNHDA, CDR2 SQIVND (reference sequence). In DNA form, the CDR3 reads TGTGCCAGTAGTCTAGGGGGTGAGAGCTCCTACGAGCAGTACTTC. This encodes CASSLGGESSYEQYF.

The chain carries TRBV7-9 and TRBJ1-6; D is uncertain. The V and J ends lost 2 bases and 4 bases respectively, with 6 bases between them. The CDR3 sequence is 14 residues long. The germline V gene encodes CDR1 SEHNR and CDR2 FQNEAQ (reference sequence). The chain's CDR3 is CASSLSQYNSPLHF. CDR3 sequence (DNA): TGTGCCAGCAGCTTAAGTCAGTATAATTCACCCCTCCACTTT.

V usage is TRBV7-9 and J usage is TRBJ1-1; 9 positions match TRBD1. This CDR3 has 15 residues. The V segment lost 3 bases and the J segment 1 base; nucleotides outside the gene matches: 3. Germline lookup yields CDR1 SEHNR and CDR2 FQNEAQ (reference sequence). The CDR3 DNA sequence: TGTGCCAGCAGCTTTGCGACAGGGGGGAACACTGAAGCTTTCTTT. This sequence encodes CASSFATGGNTEAFF.

This chain uses TRBV29-1 with TRBJ1-4, with TRBD1 matching 10 bases. Germline CDR1 SQVTM, CDR2 ANQGSEA. CDR3 length: 13 amino acids. V was pared by 6 bases and J by 6 bases, with 4 bases of the junction left unmatched. The CDR3, as DNA: TGCAGCGTCATGACAGGGGGCGATGAAAAACTGTTTTTT. Translated: CSVMTGGDEKLFF.